This T cell receptor beta chain was retrieved from a study of T-cell reconstitution after alpha-beta-depleted transplantation in children. The V end lost 3 bases, the J end lost 3 bases, and 17 bases lay between the germline ends. The length of the CDR3 is 17 residues. CDR1 and CDR2 from the germline V gene are MNHEY and SMNVEV (reference sequence). As it was prepared, the TCRbeta library received unique molecular identifiers. Using its own MiXCR run on the PCR reads, TCRdb lists one record per CDR3 protein. The sample includes hundreds of thousands of distinct CDR3 sequences, roughly 15% of them seen just once.

This sequence was found in a male patient between 10 and 17 years old who had a stem cell transplant for acute lymphoblastic leukemia, so the T cells may come from the graft donor. Specimen: PBMCs, mostly from graft donor cells, collected 360 days after TCRalphabeta/CD19-depleted stem cell transplant. V is TRBV27 and J is TRBJ1-4, with D tentatively TRBD1 (5 bases). As DNA, the CDR3 is TGTGCCAGCAGTTTGAGGGACGTTGGCGGCGCTAATGAAAAACTGTTTTTT. This codes for CASSLRDVGGANEKLFF.